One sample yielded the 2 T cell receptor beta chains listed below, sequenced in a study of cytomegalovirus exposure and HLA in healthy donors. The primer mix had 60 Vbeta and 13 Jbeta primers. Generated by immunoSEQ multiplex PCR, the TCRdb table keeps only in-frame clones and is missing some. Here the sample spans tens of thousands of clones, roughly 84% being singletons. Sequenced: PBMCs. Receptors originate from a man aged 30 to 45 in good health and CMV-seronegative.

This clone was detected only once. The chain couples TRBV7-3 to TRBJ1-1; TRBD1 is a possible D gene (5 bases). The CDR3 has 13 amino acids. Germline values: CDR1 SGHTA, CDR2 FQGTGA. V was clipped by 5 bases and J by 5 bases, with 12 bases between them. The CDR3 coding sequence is TGTGCCAGCAGCGGTCAGCCAGGGACTGAAGCTTTCTTT. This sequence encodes CASSGQPGTEAFF.

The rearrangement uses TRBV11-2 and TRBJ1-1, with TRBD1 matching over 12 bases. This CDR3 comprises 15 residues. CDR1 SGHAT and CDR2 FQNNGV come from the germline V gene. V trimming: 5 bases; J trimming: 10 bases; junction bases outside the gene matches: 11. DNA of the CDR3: TGTGCCAGCAGCCCAGGGACAGGGGGCTTCTGGGGAGCTTTCTTT. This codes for CASSPGTGGFWGAFF.